These T cell receptor beta chains were read from a single sample in a study of breast tumors, draining lymph nodes, adjacent tissues. TCRdb passed the multiplex PCR reads through MiXCR, listing each CDR3 protein once. Seen here are more than 250,000 distinct CDR3 sequences, 30% observed once, and the top ten hold over 0.95%. Sequenced: axillary lymph node tissue. These receptors all come from a female donor with breast cancer. Some clones in this sample may be carry-over from other donors' samples. Both conserved end residues are part of each CDR3. Each record gives: J gene, D gene, V gene, clone size, CDR3 DNA, CDR3 protein. The D gene is left open where the match is weak. Not all rows give a size; the values are once, few, many and, for expanded clones, a class.

>TRBJ2-3|TRBD2|TRBV7-2|many
TGTGCCAGCAGCTTAGCCTCGGGACTAGTCTCAGATACGCAGTATTTT
CASSLASGLVSDTQYF
>TRBJ2-1|TRBD2|TRBV7-6|many
TGTGCCAGCAGCTTAGTACCGATAGCGGGAGTGGTTGAGCAGTTCTTC
CASSLVPIAGVVEQFF
>TRBJ2-6|NA|TRBV12-3/TRBV12-4|many
TGTGCCAGCACCGAAGGAAGGACTGGGGCCAACGTCCTGACTTTC
CASTEGRTGANVLTF
>TRBJ2-5|NA|TRBV7-9|NA
TGTGCCAGCACCAGACTGGCTACTCAAGAGACCCAGTACTTC
CASTRLATQETQYF
>TRBJ1-2|TRBD1|TRBV28|few
TGTGCCAGCAGTTCCCAGGGGGCAGTGTTAGCGAACTATGGCTACACCTTC
CASSSQGAVLANYGYTF
>TRBJ2-5|TRBD2|TRBV20-1|NA
TGCAGTGCAATAGCGGGAGCAGGGGAGACCCAGTACTTC
CSAIAGAGETQYF
>TRBJ2-5|TRBD2|TRBV5-1|many
TGCGCCAGCAGGCGGACTAGCGGGAGTGGGGGAGAGACCCAGTACTTC
CASRRTSGSGGETQYF
>TRBJ2-1|NA|TRBV5-8|few
TGTGCCAGCAGCTTGAGGGGGAATAATGAGCAGTTCTTC
CASSLRGNNEQFF
>TRBJ2-7|NA|TRBV6-2/TRBV6-3|NA
TGTGCCAGCAGTTCCCCCGGGAACGCCTACGAGCAGTACTTC
CASSSPGNAYEQYF
>TRBJ1-4|TRBD1|TRBV2|many
TGTGCCAGCAGTAAATCAGGGACAGGGGGCGAAAAACTGTTTTTT
CASSKSGTGGEKLFF
>TRBJ2-7|NA|TRBV5-1|many
TGCGCCAGCAGCTTGGGGAGGGAGAAGTCCTACGAGCAGTACTTC
CASSLGREKSYEQYF
>TRBJ1-5|NA|TRBV6-6|NA
TGTGCCAGCAGTCACTCGATTTCAGGGTCCAATCAGCCCCAGCATTTT
CASSHSISGSNQPQHF
>TRBJ1-1|NA|TRBV13|NA
TGTGCCAGCAGCTTAGGGACAGTGAACACTGAAGCTTTCTTT
CASSLGTVNTEAFF
>TRBJ2-3|NA|TRBV9|NA
TGTGCCAGCAGCGTAGAAGTGGGAGGGGGGAGAGATACGCAGTATTTT
CASSVEVGGGRDTQYF
>TRBJ2-1|NA|TRBV7-2|NA
TGTGCCAGCTCAAGGGCCACAGACCACAATGAGCAGTTCTTC
CASSRATDHNEQFF
>TRBJ1-1|NA|TRBV28|NA
TGTGCCAGCAGTCTAGGACCCCTACCAGAAGCTTTCTTT
CASSLGPLPEAFF
>TRBJ2-1|TRBD2|TRBV20-1|many
TGCAGTGGGACTAGCGGGAGGCCCTCTGGGGCAAATGAGCAGTTCTTC
CSGTSGRPSGANEQFF
>TRBJ1-2|TRBD1|TRBV4-2|many
TGTGCCAGCAGCCCGTCCCCCAGGGGGGAGAACTATGGCTACACCTTC
CASSPSPRGENYGYTF
>TRBJ2-7|TRBD2|TRBV4-2|many
TGTGCCAGCAGCCAAGTCCCACTAGCGGGGCCCTCCTACGAGCAGTACTTC
CASSQVPLAGPSYEQYF
>TRBJ1-1|NA|TRBV19|once
TGTGCCAGTGGCCGCGGGGCCCCCCACACTGAAGCTTTCTTT
CASGRGAPHTEAFF
>TRBJ2-7|NA|TRBV2|many
TGTGCCAGCGGACGCCAGGGAGATAGCTCCTACGAGCAGTACTTC
CASGRQGDSSYEQYF
>TRBJ2-1|TRBD2|TRBV20-1|once
TGCAGTGCTAGGGGAGCGGGAGTTCTGGGTGAGCAGTTCTTC
CSARGAGVLGEQFF
>TRBJ2-3|TRBD2|TRBV6-6|many
TGTGCCAGCAGTTACTCGACGTCGGGAGGCTCAGATACGCAGTATTTT
CASSYSTSGGSDTQYF
>TRBJ1-2|NA|TRBV19|many
TGTGCCAGTAGTATAGGGGCCGATTTGGGAATCTATGGCTACACCTTC
CASSIGADLGIYGYTF
>TRBJ2-1|TRBD2|TRBV12-3/TRBV12-4|many
TGTGCCAGCAGTTTAATAGCGGGATCCTACAATGAGCAGTTCTTC
CASSLIAGSYNEQFF
>TRBJ2-2|NA|TRBV7-9|many
TGTGCCAGCAGCTTAGCCATAGCCCGCACCGGGGAGCTGTTTTTT
CASSLAIARTGELFF
>TRBJ2-1|TRBD2|TRBV10-1|NA
TGCGCCAGCAGTGGGACTAGCGGGGGCTCCTACAATGAGCAGTTCTTC
CASSGTSGGSYNEQFF
>TRBJ2-6|NA|TRBV6-5|many
TGTGCCAGCAGTTACGATGGCCGTGGGGCCAACGTCCTGACTTTC
CASSYDGRGANVLTF
>TRBJ2-3|TRBD2|TRBV20-1|many
TGCAGTGCTAGTCCTCTTTGGAGCGGGAGGGACTCTAGCACAGATACGCAGTATTTT
CSASPLWSGRDSSTDTQYF
>TRBJ2-3|NA|TRBV7-3|NA
TGTACCAGCAGCAAGCGGGACAGGCGCTCAGATACGCAGTATTTT
CTSSKRDRRSDTQYF
>TRBJ1-2|TRBD1|TRBV19|many
TGTGCCAGTAGTACCCAGGACAGGACTACTAGCTACACCTTC
CASSTQDRTTSYTF
>TRBJ1-2|TRBD1|TRBV7-9|many
TGTGCCAGCAGCGACGACAGGGTTCTGGTTAACTATGGCTACACCTTC
CASSDDRVLVNYGYTF
>TRBJ2-7|NA|TRBV7-4|many
TGTGCCAGCAGCCCCAAAACAGCAAACCGATTTTCCTACGAGCAGTACTTC
CASSPKTANRFSYEQYF
>TRBJ2-5|TRBD2|TRBV24-1|many
TGTGCCACCAGTGACCGAACGCTAGCGGGAGGCCGTGAGACCCAGTACTTC
CATSDRTLAGGRETQYF
>TRBJ2-2|NA|TRBV11-2|many
TGTGCCAGCAGCTTATCCAACATTTGGGTAAACACCGGGGAGCTGTTTTTT
CASSLSNIWVNTGELFF
>TRBJ1-5|NA|TRBV15|NA
TGTGCCACCAGCAGAGGACTAGCGGGAGGGCGGGAGACCCAGCATTTT
CATSRGLAGGRETQHF
>TRBJ2-7|TRBD2|TRBV12-3/TRBV12-4|many
TGTGCCAGCAGTTTACCGGGAGGGACATACGAGCAGTACTTC
CASSLPGGTYEQYF
>TRBJ1-4|NA|TRBV7-8|NA
TGTGCCAGCAGTGGCGCCGGAGGGGGTAATGAAAAACTGTTTTTT
CASSGAGGGNEKLFF
>TRBJ2-7|TRBD1|TRBV20-1|many
TGCAGTGCTCCACCGACAGGGAACTACGAGCAGTACTTC
CSAPPTGNYEQYF
>TRBJ1-5|NA|TRBV6-6|NA
TGTGCCAGCAGTTACCGGGGGATCGAAAGGCAGCCCCAGCATTTT
CASSYRGIERQPQHF
>TRBJ1-4|TRBD1|TRBV20-1|many
TGCAGTGCTAGAGTCCCTGACAGGGTTGATGAAAAACTGTTTTTT
CSARVPDRVDEKLFF
>TRBJ1-1|TRBD1|TRBV4-1|few
TGCGCCAGCGGACAGGGGAGCACTGAAGCTTTCTTT
CASGQGSTEAFF
>TRBJ2-3|NA|TRBV9|NA
TGTGCCGGCAGCGTAGCTCTACGCTCCACAGATACGCCGTATTTT
CAGSVALRSTDTPYF
>TRBJ2-2|NA|TRBV12-3/TRBV12-4|NA
TGTGCCAGCAGTTTCCGGGACTTAAGCACCGGGGAGCTGTTTTTT
CASSFRDLSTGELFF
>TRBJ1-2|TRBD1|TRBV29-1|many
TGCAGCGCACCGGGACAGGGGGTTCATGGCTACACCTTC
CSAPGQGVHGYTF
>TRBJ1-2|NA|TRBV6-6|NA
TGTGCCAGCAGTGAAAGAGGTTGGAACGTCGGGCATTATGGCTACACCTTC
CASSERGWNVGHYGYTF
>TRBJ2-7|NA|TRBV25-1|NA
TGTGCCAGCAGTGAATTACTCGGGACAGCGGGGTACGAGCAGTACTTC
CASSELLGTAGYEQYF
>TRBJ1-6|TRBD1|TRBV19|NA
TGCGCCTGGAGTGGAGGCAGGGGGACGACACCCCTCCACTTT
CAWSGGRGTTPLHF